This T cell receptor beta chain was captured in a study of T cell responses to AZD1222 COVID-19 vaccine. Study observations and caveats: A mostly white British donor set with more females was recruited, and clonal diversity was possibly underestimated. Only a handful of AZD1222 recipients tested seropositive at baseline. Per reports, nearly half of all spike-specific TCRs target regions that are unmutated in variants.

V shed 7 bases and J shed 6 bases, with 11 bases lying between them. Germline V gene sequence: CDR1 SGHRS, CDR2 YFSETQ. The CDR3 runs 13 residues. Comment on this clone: Its target is unknown.

TCRdb keeps only in-frame clones here, not all; method: immunoSEQ multiplex PCR. The sample records approximately 160,000 clones, 75% to 95% being singletons. The clonotype originates from an adult in good health. The starting material was peripheral blood, obtained on day 0 of AZD1222 vaccination. This chain connects TRBV5-1 to TRBJ1-6; unclear D gene. CDR3 DNA: TGCGCCAGCGCAAGCAGTAGTAATTCACCCCTCCACTTT. Protein: CASASSSNSPLHF. Complete variable domain (other parts from reference TRBV5-1 and TRBJ1-6): KAGVTQTPRYLIKTRGQQVTLSCSPISGHRSVSWYQQTPGQGLQFLFEYFSETQRNKGNFPGRFSGRQFSNSRSEMNVSTLELGDSALYLCASASSSNSPLHFGNGTRLTVT.